A selection of T cell receptor beta chains follows, all from one sample in a study of blood T cell repertoires in COVID-19. TCRdb's copy holds only in-frame clones and misses some; the assay was immunoSEQ multiplex PCR. The sample yields a few hundred thousand clones, over 75% seen once. Sequenced input: PBMCs or T cells enriched from blood (not recorded which). Receptor source: a woman aged 40 to 49 who had recovered from COVID-19. The CDR3 runs from the conserved cysteine through the conserved F or W. The order of the fields is J gene, V gene, CDR3 protein.

TRBJ1-2,TRBV3-1/TRBV3-2,CASSLDSYLSYGYTF
TRBJ1-6,TRBV11-2,CASSFGQGINNSPLHF
TRBJ2-3,TRBV6-6,CASSYPGQGIDTQYF
TRBJ1-2,TRBV29-1,CSVEVMGAGIEDGYTF
TRBJ1-6,TRBV6-6,CASLDSYSPLHF
TRBJ2-3,TRBV3-1/TRBV3-2,CASSQDPGGGNTQYF
TRBJ2-2,TRBV9,CASSPRGSGRPGGELFF
TRBJ2-1,TRBV11-3,CASSLSGPSNEQFF
TRBJ2-7,TRBV27,CASSEDTADEQYF
TRBJ1-5,TRBV19,CASKDFSRIYQPQHF
TRBJ2-1,TRBV7-3,CASSNSGRAWDEQFF
TRBJ2-1,TRBV24-1,CATSQGESYNEQFF
TRBJ2-5,TRBV27,CASSSRGTSGGVETQYF
TRBJ2-5,TRBV11-3,CASSLRDKEETQYF
TRBJ2-7,TRBV19,CASRTSGSSYEQYF
TRBJ2-3,TRBV15,CATSTLSGGRGTDTQYF
TRBJ1-1,TRBV11-2,CASRGQVGAEAFF
TRBJ1-4,TRBV28,CASSLGGGRKKLFF
TRBJ2-5,TRBV9,CASSVGASGEQETQYF
TRBJ2-3,TRBV5-1,CASSPTRLTDTQYF
TRBJ1-6,TRBV28,CASSFGQGRNSPLHF
TRBJ1-3,TRBV11-3,CASSMTVYSGNTIYF
TRBJ2-5,TRBV11-2,CASSSATLDLQETQYF
TRBJ2-5,TRBV30,CAWSAQRETQYF
TRBJ2-1,TRBV7-3,CASSLGLAWDYNEQFF
TRBJ1-3,TRBV25-1,CATTANHSGNTIYF
TRBJ1-1,TRBV19,CASSKADSLTFF
TRBJ2-2,TRBV9,CASSVRAGGYTGELFF
TRBJ2-1,TRBV11-3,CASSPSEGTSREFF
TRBJ2-7,TRBV24-1,CATSDLVTHEQYF
TRBJ1-5,TRBV3-1/TRBV3-2,CASSLTLGRSQPQHF
TRBJ2-3,TRBV15,CATSRGVGTSTISTDTQYF
TRBJ1-6,TRBV29-1,CSVRADSFEDSPLHF
TRBJ2-7,TRBV18,CASSPPSGEQYF
TRBJ2-1,TRBV28,CAGGGIAGGYNEQFF
TRBJ2-7,TRBV12-3/TRBV12-4,CASRGQVLGEQYF
TRBJ1-3,TRBV6-5,CASSYSTGNSGNTIYF
TRBJ1-5,TRBV7-3,CASREDIYSNQPQHF
TRBJ2-7,TRBV7-6,CASRPGMGATYEQYF
TRBJ2-3,TRBV6-5,CASSYSASTDTQYF
TRBJ1-3,TRBV7-9,CASIITGGLGNTIYF